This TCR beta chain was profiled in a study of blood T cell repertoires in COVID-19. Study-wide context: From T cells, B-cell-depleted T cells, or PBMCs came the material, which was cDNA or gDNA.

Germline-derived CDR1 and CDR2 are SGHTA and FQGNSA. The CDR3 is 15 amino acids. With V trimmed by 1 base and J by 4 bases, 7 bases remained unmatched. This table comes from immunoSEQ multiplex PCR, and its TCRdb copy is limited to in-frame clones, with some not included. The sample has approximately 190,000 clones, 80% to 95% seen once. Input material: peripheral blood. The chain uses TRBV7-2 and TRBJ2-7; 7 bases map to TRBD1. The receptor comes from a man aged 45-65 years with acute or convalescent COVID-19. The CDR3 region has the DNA TGTGCCAGCAGCTTAGGTTCAGGGGGTGTTTACGAGCAGTACGTC. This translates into CASSLGSGGVYEQYV.